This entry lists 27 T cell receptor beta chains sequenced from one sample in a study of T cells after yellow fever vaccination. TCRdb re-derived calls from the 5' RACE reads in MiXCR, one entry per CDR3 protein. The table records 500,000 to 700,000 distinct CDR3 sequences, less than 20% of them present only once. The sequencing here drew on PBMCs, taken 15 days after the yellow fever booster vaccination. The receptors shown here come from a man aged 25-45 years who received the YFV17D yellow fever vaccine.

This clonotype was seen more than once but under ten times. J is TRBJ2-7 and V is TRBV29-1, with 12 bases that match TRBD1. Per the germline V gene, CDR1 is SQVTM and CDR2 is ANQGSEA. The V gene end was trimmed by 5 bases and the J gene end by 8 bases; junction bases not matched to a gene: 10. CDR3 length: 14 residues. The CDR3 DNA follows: TGCAGCGTTATCTCCTCCGGGACAGGGGGCAAGCAGTACTTC. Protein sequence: CSVISSGTGGKQYF.

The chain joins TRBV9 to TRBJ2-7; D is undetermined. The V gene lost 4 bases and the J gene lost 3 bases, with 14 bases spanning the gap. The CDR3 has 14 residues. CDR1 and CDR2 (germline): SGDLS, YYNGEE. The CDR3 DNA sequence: TGTGCCAGCAGCCCCGACCAGGCTAGCTACGAGCAGTACTTC. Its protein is CASSPDQASYEQYF.

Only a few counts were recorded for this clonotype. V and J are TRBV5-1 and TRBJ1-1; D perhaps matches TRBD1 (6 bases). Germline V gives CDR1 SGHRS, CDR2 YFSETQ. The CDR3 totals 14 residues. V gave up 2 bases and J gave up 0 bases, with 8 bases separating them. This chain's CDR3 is CASSFTGMNTEAFF. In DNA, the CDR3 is TGCGCCAGCAGCTTTACAGGGATGAACACTGAAGCTTTCTTT.

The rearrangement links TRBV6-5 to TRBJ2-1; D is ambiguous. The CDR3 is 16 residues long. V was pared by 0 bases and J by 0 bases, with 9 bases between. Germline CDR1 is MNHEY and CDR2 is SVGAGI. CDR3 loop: CASSYSILSSYNEQFF. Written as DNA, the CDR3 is TGTGCCAGCAGTTACTCGATCCTGAGCTCCTACAATGAGCAGTTCTTC.

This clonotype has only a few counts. The CDR3 protein is CATSSVGLAGNLYF. CDR3 sequence (DNA): TGTGCCACCAGCAGTGTAGGGCTAGCGGGAAATTTGTATTTT. The J gene is TRBJ2-3, the V gene TRBV15, with 9 positions matching TRBD2. Losses at the gene ends were 3 bases for V and 14 bases for J; bases not matched to a gene: 12. The CDR3 sequence is 14 residues long. Germline loops: CDR1 LNHNV, CDR2 YYDKDF (reference sequence).

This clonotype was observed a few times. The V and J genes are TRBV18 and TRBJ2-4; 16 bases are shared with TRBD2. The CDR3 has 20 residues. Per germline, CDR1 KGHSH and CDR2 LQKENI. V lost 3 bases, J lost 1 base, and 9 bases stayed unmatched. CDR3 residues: CASSPPGLAGGPTAKNIQYF. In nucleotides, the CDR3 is TGTGCCAGCTCACCGCCGGGACTAGCGGGAGGGCCGACCGCCAAAAACATTCAGTACTTC.

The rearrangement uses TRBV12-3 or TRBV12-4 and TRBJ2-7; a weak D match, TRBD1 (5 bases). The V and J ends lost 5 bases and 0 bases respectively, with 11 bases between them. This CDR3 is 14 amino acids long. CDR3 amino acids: CASSPRTLSYEQYF. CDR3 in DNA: TGTGCCAGCAGTCCCCGGACACTCTCCTACGAGCAGTACTTC.

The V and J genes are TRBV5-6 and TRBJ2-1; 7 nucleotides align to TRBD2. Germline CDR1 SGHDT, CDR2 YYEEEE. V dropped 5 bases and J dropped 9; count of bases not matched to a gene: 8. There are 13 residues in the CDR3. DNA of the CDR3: TGTGCCAGCAGTGGCCGCGGGAGCGGTGAGCAGTTCTTC. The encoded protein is CASSGRGSGEQFF.

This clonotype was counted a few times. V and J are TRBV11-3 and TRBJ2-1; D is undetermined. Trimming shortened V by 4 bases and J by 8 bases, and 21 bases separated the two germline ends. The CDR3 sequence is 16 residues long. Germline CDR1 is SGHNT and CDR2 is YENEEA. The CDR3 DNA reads TGTGCCAGCAGCTCAACTTGGGGTCGTCGCGGAGATGAGCAGTTCTTC. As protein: CASSSTWGRRGDEQFF.

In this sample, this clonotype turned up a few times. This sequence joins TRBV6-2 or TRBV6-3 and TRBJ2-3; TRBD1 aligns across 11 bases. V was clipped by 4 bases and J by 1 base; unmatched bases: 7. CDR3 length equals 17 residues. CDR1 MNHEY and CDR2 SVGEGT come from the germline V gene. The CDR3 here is CASSSTDRGHGTDTQYF. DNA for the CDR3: TGTGCCAGCAGTTCGACGGACAGGGGGCATGGCACAGATACGCAGTATTTT.

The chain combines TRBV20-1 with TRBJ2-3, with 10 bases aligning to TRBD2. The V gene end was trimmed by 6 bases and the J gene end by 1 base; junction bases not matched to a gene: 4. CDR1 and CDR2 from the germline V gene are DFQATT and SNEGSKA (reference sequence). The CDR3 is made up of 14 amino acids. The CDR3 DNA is TGCAGTGCCCTAGCGGGAGAGGGCACAGATACGCAGTATTTT. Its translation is CSALAGEGTDTQYF.

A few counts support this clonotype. CDR3 protein: CASEAKQFF. Here the CDR3 DNA reads TGTGCCAGCGAAGCGAAACAGTTCTTC. The chain employs TRBV7-9 and TRBJ2-1; D call uncertain. Germline V lookup: CDR1 SEHNR, CDR2 FQNEAQ (reference sequence). The V end lost 8 bases, the J end lost 13 bases, and 9 bases lay between the germline ends. This CDR3 has 9 residues. The full variable domain, completed using reference TRBV7-9 and TRBJ2-1, is DTGVSQNPRHKITKRGQNVTFRCDPISEHNRLYWYRQTLGQGPEFLTYFQNEAQLEKSRLLSDRFSAERPKGSFSTLEIQRTEQGDSAMYLCASEAKQFFGPGTRLTVL.

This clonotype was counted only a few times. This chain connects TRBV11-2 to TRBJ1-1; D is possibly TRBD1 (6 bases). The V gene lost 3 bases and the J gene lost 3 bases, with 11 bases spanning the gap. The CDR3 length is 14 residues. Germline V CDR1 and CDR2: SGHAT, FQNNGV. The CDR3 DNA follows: TGTGCCAGCAGCTTGGTTACAGGGTACACTGAAGCTTTCTTT. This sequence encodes CASSLVTGYTEAFF.

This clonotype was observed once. The CDR3 spells CSARGTSGSLADTQYF. CDR3 in DNA: TGCAGTGCCCGGGGCACTAGCGGGAGCCTAGCAGATACGCAGTATTTT. This rearrangement joins TRBV20-1 to TRBJ2-3; the match to TRBD2 covers 11 bases. CDR1 DFQATT and CDR2 SNEGSKA come from the germline V gene (reference sequence). The CDR3 is 16 residues long. The ends lost 6 bases at V and 4 bases at J; junction bases unmatched: 12.

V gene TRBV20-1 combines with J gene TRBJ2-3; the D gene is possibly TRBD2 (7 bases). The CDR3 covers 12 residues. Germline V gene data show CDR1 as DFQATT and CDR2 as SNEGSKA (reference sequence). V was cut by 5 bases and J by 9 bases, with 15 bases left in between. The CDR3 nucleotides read TGCAGTGCTGGCGCCGGCGGGGGCACGCAGTATTTT. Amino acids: CSAGAGGGTQYF.

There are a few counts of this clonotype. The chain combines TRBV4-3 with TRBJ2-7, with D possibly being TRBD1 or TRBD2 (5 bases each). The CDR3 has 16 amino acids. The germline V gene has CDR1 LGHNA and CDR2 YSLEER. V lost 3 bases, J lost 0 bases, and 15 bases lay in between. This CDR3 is CASSHHRGTSSYEQYF. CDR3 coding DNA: TGCGCCAGCAGCCACCACCGAGGGACGAGCTCCTACGAGCAGTACTTC.

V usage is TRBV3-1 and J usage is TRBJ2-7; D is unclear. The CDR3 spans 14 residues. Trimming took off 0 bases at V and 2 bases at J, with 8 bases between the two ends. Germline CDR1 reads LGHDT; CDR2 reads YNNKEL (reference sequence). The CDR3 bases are TGTGCCAGCAGCCAAGATGTTGGAACCTACGAGCAGTACTTC. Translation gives CASSQDVGTYEQYF.

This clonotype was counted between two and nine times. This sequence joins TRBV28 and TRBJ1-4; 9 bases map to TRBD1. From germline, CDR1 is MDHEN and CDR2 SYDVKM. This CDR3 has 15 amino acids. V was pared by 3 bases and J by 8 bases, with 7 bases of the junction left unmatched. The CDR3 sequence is CASSFPGTGSEKLFF. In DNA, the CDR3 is TGTGCCAGCAGTTTCCCCGGGACAGGGTCCGAAAAACTGTTTTTT.

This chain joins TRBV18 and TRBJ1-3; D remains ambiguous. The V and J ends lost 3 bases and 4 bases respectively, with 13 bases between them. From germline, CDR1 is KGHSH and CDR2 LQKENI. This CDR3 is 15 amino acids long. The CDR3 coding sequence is TGTGCCAGCTCACCGGACGGAAGCTTCGGAAACACCATATATTTT. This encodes CASSPDGSFGNTIYF.

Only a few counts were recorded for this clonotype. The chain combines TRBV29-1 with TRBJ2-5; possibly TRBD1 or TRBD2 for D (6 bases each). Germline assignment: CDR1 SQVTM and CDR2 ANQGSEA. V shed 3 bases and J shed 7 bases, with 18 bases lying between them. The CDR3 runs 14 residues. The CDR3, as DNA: TGCAGCGTTGAGGAGGGGGAGAACTCGGGGACCCAGTACTTC. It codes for CSVEEGENSGTQYF.

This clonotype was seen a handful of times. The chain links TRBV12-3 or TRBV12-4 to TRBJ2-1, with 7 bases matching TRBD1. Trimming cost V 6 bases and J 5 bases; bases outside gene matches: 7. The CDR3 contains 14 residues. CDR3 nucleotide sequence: TGTGCCAGCAGGCAACAACAGGGGAACAATGAGCAGTTCTTC. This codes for CASRQQQGNNEQFF.

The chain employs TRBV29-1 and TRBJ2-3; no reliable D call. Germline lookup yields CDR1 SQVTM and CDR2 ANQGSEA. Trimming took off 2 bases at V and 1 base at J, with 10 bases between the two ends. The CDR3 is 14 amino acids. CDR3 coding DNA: TGCAGCGTTGAAAAGGGCTTTCGCACAGATACGCAGTATTTT. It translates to CSVEKGFRTDTQYF.

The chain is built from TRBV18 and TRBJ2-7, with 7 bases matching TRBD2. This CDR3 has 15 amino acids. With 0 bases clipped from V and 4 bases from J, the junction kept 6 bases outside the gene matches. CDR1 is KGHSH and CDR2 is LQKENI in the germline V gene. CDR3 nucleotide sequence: TGTGCCAGCTCACCACCGGGGGGGAGTAATTACGAGCAGTACTTC. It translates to CASSPPGGSNYEQYF.

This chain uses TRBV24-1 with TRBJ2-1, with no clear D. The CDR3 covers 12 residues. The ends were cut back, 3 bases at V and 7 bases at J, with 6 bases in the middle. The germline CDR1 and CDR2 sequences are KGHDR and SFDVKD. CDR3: CATSDRLNEQFF. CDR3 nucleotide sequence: TGTGCCACCAGTGATAGGTTGAATGAGCAGTTCTTC.

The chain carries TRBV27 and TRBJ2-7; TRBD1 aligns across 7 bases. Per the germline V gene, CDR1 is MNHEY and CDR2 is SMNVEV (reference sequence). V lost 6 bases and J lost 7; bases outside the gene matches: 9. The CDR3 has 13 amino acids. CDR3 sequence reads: CASRYLQGMEQYF. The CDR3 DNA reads TGTGCCAGCAGATACCTACAGGGGATGGAGCAGTACTTC.

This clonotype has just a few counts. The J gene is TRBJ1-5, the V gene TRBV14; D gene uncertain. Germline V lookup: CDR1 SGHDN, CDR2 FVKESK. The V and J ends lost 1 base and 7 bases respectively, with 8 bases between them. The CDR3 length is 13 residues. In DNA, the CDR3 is TGTGCCAGCAGCCAAGGAAATTGGCAGCCCCAGCATTTT. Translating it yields CASSQGNWQPQHF.

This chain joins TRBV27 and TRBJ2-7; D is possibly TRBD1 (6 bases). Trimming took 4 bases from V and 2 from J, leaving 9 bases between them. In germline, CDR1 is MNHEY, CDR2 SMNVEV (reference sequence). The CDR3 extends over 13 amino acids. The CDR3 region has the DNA TGTGCCAGCAGTTCCAGACAGGCCTACGAGCAGTACTTC. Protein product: CASSSRQAYEQYF.